This is a list of T cell receptor beta chains from one sample in a study of blood T cell repertoires in COVID-19. Libraries were prepared by immunoSEQ multiplex PCR; TCRdb keeps only in-frame clonotypes and omits some of them. The sample lists about 170,000 clones, around four fifths occurring once. Sequenced material: peripheral blood. Source of these receptors: a woman between 70 and 85 years old with COVID-19, enrolled during active disease. CDR3s include the opening cysteine and the closing phenylalanine or tryptophan. D genes are given only for firm matches. Expanded clones are given a class, and other clones once, few, many or no size at all.

V gene	D gene	clone size	J gene	CDR3 protein	CDR3 DNA
TRBV2	-	-	TRBJ2-2	CASKYGSRGGNGELFF	TGTGCCAGCAAGTACGGGTCGCGAGGGGGTAACGGGGAGCTGTTTTTT
TRBV25-1	-	-	TRBJ2-6	CASSSRDSGANVLTF	TGTGCCAGCAGTTCACGGGACTCTGGGGCCAACGTCCTGACTTTC
TRBV2	-	-	TRBJ2-1	CASRQQGTYNEQFF	TGTGCCAGCAGACAACAGGGCACCTACAATGAGCAGTTCTTC
TRBV30	-	few	TRBJ1-1	CAWRTWSGFGEAFF	TGTGCCTGGAGAACCTGGTCGGGGTTCGGTGAAGCTTTCTTT
TRBV7-2	TRBD1	once	TRBJ2-5	CASSRGQGRQETQYF	TGTGCCAGCAGCCGCGGACAGGGCCGCCAAGAGACCCAGTACTTC
TRBV15	-	-	TRBJ2-2	CATSRGAANTGELFF	TGTGCCACCAGCAGAGGGGCCGCGAACACCGGGGAGCTGTTTTTT
TRBV2	TRBD1	few	TRBJ2-3	CASRTGVADTQYF	TGTGCCAGCAGGACAGGGGTAGCAGATACGCAGTATTTT
TRBV6-6	-	-	TRBJ1-2	CASGEDSYGYTF	TGTGCCAGCGGGGAGGACTCCTATGGCTACACCTTC
TRBV28	-	-	TRBJ1-1	CASSRGGYRTTEAFF	TGTGCCAGCAGTAGGGGGGGATATCGGACGACTGAAGCTTTCTTT
TRBV5-1	-	-	TRBJ2-3	CASSSAGPGSTDTQYF	TGCGCCAGCAGCTCCGCGGGACCGGGGTCCACAGATACGCAGTATTTT
TRBV3-1/TRBV3-2	-	-	TRBJ2-1	CASSTTPYNEQFF	TGTGCCAGCAGCACGACACCTTACAATGAGCAGTTCTTC